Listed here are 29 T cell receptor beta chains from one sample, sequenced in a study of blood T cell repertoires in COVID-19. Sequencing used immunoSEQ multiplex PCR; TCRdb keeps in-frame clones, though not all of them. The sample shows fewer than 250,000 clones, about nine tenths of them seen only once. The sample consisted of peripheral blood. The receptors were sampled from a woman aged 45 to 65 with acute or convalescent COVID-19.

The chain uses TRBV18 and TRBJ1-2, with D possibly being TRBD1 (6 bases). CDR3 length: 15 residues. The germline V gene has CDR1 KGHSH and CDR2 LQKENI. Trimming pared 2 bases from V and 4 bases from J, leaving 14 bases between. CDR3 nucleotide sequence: TGTGCCAGCTCACCAGTAGAACAGGGCCTCTATGGCTACACCTTC. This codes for CASSPVEQGLYGYTF.

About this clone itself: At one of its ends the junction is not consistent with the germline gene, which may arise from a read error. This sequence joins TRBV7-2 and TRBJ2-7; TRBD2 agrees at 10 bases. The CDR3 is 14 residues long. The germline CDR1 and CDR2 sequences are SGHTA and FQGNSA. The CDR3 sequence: CASSLGGVAGGGTF. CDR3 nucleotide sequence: TGTGCCAGCAGCTTAGGCGGAGTAGCGGGAGGTGGGACCTTC.

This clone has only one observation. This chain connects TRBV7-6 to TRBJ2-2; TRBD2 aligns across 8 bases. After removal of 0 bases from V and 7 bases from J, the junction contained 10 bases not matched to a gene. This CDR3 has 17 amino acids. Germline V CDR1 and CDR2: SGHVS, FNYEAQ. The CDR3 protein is CASSLAVAGLLGGELFF. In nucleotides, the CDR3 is TGTGCCAGCAGCTTAGCAGTAGCGGGGCTTCTTGGCGGGGAGCTGTTTTTT. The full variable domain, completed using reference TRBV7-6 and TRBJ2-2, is GAGVSQSPRYKVTKRGQDVALRCDPISGHVSLYWYRQALGQGPEFLTYFNYEAQQDKSGLPNDRFSAERPEGSISTLTIQRTEQRDSAMYRCASSLAVAGLLGGELFFGEGSRLTVL.

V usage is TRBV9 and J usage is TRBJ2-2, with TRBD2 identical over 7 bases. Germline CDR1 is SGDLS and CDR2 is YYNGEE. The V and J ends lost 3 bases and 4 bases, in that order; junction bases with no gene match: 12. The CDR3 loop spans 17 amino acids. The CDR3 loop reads CASSGPASGEFTGELFF. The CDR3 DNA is TGTGCCAGCAGCGGGCCAGCTAGCGGAGAATTCACCGGGGAGCTGTTTTTT.

CDR3 in amino acids: CASSQDLGRGAEAFF. Here the CDR3 DNA reads TGCGCCAGCAGCCAAGATTTAGGCAGGGGGGCTGAAGCTTTCTTT. The chain has TRBV4-3 and TRBJ1-1; 7 bases map to TRBD1. Per germline, CDR1 LGHNA and CDR2 YSLEER. The V and J ends lost 0 bases and 6 bases, in that order; junction bases with no gene match: 7. The CDR3 runs 15 residues.

The DNA of the CDR3 is TGTGCCAGCAGCTTGCGGGGCCCGAACACTGAAGCTTTCTTT. It yields the protein CASSLRGPNTEAFF. The chain employs TRBV7-9 and TRBJ1-1, with D possibly matching TRBD1 (5 bases). Germline V gene sequence: CDR1 SEHNR, CDR2 FQNEAQ (reference sequence). V was clipped by 3 bases and J by 1 base, with 9 bases between them. This CDR3 is built from 14 residues.

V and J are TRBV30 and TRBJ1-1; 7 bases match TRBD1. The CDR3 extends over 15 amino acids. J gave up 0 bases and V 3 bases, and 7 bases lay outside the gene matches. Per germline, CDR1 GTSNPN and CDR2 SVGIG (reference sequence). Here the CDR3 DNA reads TGTGCCTGGAGCCCTTGGACAGGCTTGAACACTGAAGCTTTCTTT. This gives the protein CAWSPWTGLNTEAFF.

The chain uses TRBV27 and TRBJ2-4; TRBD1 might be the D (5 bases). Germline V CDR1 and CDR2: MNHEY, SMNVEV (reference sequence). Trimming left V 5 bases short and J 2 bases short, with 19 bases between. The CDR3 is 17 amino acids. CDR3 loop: CASSPTVNPFSKNIQYF. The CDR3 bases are TGTGCCAGCAGTCCGACAGTTAACCCTTTCTCCAAAAACATTCAGTACTTC.

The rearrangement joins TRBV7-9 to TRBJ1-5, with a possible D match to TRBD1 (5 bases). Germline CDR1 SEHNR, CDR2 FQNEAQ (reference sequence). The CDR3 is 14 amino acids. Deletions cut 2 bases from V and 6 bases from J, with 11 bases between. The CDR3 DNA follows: TGTGCCAGCAGCTTACAGGGATCGTCTCAGCCCCAGCATTTT. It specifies CASSLQGSSQPQHF. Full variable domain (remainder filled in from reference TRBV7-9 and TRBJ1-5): DTGVSQNPRHKITKRGQNVTFRCDPISEHNRLYWYRQTLGQGPEFLTYFQNEAQLEKSRLLSDRFSAERPKGSFSTLEIQRTEQGDSAMYLCASSLQGSSQPQHFGDGTRLSIL.

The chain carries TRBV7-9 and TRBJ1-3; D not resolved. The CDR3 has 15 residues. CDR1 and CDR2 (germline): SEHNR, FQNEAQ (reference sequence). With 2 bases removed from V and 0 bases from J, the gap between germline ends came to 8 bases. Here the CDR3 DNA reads TGTGCCAGCAGCTTAACGGGTGACTCTGGAAACACCATATATTTT. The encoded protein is CASSLTGDSGNTIYF.

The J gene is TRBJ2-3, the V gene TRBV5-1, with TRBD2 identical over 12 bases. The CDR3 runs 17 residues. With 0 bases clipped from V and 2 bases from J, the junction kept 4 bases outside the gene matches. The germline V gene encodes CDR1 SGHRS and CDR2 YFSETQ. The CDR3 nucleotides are TGCGCCAGCAGCTTGGATGGACTAGCGGGATTCACAGATACGCAGTATTTT. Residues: CASSLDGLAGFTDTQYF.

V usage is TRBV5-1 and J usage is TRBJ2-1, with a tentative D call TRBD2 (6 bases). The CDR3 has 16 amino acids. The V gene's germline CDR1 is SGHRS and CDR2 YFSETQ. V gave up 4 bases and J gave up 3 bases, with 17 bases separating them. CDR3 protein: CASSTGGTLLYNEQFF. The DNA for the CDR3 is TGCGCCAGCAGCACCGGAGGGACGCTACTCTACAATGAGCAGTTCTTC. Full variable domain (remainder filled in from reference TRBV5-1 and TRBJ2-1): KAGVTQTPRYLIKTRGQQVTLSCSPISGHRSVSWYQQTPGQGLQFLFEYFSETQRNKGNFPGRFSGRQFSNSRSEMNVSTLELGDSALYLCASSTGGTLLYNEQFFGPGTRLTVL.

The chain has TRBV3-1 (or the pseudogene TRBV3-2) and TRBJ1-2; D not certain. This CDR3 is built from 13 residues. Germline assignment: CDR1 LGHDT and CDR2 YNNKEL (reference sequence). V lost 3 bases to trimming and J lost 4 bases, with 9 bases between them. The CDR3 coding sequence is TGTGCCAGCAGCCACGAGTTAACCTATGGCTACACCTTC. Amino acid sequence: CASSHELTYGYTF.

The CDR3 is CASSDSPRQGYSYEQYF. The CDR3 DNA follows: TGTGCCAGCAGTGACTCACCTCGACAGGGGTACTCCTACGAGCAGTACTTC. The gene calls are TRBV6-4 and TRBJ2-7, with 8 bases matching TRBD1. This CDR3 is built from 17 residues. V shed 0 bases and J 0 bases; nucleotides not matched to a gene: 7. Germline assignment: CDR1 MRHNA and CDR2 SNTAGT.

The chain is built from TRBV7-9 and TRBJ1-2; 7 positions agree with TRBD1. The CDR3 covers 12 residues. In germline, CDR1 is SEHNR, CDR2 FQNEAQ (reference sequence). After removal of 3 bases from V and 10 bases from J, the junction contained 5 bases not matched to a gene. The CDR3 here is CASSLADRDYTF. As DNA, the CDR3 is TGTGCCAGCAGCTTGGCAGACAGGGACTACACCTTC. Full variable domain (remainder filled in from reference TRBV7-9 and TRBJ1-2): DTGVSQNPRHKITKRGQNVTFRCDPISEHNRLYWYRQTLGQGPEFLTYFQNEAQLEKSRLLSDRFSAERPKGSFSTLEIQRTEQGDSAMYLCASSLADRDYTFGSGTRLTVV.

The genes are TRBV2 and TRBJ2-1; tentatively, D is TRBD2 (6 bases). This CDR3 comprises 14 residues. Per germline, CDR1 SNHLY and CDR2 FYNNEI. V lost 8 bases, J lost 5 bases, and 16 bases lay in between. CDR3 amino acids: CASGGALPNNEQFF. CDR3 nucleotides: TGTGCCAGCGGAGGGGCACTACCGAACAATGAGCAGTTCTTC.

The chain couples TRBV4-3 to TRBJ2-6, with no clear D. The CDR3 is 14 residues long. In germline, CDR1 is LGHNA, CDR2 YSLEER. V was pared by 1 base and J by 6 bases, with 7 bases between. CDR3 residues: CASSQVSEANVLTF. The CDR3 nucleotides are TGCGCCAGCAGCCAAGTTTCAGAGGCCAACGTCCTGACTTTC.

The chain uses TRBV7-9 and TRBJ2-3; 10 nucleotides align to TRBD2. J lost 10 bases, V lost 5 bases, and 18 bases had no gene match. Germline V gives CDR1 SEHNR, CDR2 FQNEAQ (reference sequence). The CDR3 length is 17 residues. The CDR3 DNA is TGTGCCAGCAGCCCTAGGGTAGCGGGGGGTGCCGCTTTTGCGCAGTATTTT. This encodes CASSPRVAGGAAFAQYF.

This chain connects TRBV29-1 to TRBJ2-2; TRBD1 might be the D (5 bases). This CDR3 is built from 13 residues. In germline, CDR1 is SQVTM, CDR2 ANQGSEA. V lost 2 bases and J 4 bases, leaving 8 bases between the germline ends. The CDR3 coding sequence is TGCAGCGTTGAAACAGGAAGCACCGGGGAGCTGTTTTTT. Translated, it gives CSVETGSTGELFF.

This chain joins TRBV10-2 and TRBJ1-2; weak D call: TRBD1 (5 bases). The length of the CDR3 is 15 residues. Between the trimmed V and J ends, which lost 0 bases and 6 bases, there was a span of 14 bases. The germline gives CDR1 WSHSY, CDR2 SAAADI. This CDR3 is CASSESPSGGNGYTF. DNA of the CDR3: TGCGCCAGCAGTGAGTCACCCTCCGGGGGGAATGGCTACACCTTC.

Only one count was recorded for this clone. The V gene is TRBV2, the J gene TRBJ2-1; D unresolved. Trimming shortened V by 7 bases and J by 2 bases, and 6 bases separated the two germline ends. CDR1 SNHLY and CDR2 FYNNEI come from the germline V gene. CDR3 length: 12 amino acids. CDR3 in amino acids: CASNSPYNEQFF. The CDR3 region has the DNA TGTGCCAGCAATTCTCCCTACAATGAGCAGTTCTTC. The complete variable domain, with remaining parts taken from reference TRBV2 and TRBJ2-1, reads EPEVTQTPSHQVTQMGQEVILRCVPISNHLYFYWYRQILGQKVEFLVSFYNNEISEKSEIFDDQFSVERPDGSNFTLKIRSTKLEDSAMYFCASNSPYNEQFFGPGTRLTVL.

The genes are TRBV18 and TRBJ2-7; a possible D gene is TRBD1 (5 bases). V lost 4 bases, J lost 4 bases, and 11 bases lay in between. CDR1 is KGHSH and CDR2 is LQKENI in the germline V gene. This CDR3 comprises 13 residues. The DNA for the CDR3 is TGTGCCAGCTCACGCCTCGACAGTTACGAGCAGTACTTC. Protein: CASSRLDSYEQYF.

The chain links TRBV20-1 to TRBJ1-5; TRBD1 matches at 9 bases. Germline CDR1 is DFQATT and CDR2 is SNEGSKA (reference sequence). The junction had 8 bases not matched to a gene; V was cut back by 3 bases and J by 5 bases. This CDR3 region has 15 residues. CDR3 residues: CSASGTGGRDQPQHF. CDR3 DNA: TGCAGTGCTAGTGGAACAGGGGGCCGGGATCAGCCCCAGCATTTT.

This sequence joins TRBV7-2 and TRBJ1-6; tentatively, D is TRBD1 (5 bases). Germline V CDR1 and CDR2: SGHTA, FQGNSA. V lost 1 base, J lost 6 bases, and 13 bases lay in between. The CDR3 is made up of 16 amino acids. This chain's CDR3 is CASSLEGPYSNSPLHF. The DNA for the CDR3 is TGTGCCAGCAGCTTAGAGGGGCCGTATTCTAATTCACCCCTCCACTTT.

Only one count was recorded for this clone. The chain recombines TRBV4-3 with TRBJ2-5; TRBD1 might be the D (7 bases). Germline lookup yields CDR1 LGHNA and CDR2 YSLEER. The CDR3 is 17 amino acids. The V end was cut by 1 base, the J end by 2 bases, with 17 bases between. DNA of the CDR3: TGCGCCAGCAGCCAAGCTTTCACCGGGGGACAGCAAGAGACCCAGTACTTC. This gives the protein CASSQAFTGGQQETQYF.

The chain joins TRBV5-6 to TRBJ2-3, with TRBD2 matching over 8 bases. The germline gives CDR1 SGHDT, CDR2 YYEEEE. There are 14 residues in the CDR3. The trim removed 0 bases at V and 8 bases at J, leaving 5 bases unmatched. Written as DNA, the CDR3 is TGTGCCAGCAGCTTGGACAGCGCGGGGGGTACGCAGTATTTT. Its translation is CASSLDSAGGTQYF.

CDR3 nucleotide sequence: TGTGCCAGCAGCACGACAGGGGGGGGTGAAGCTTTCTTT. Translation gives CASSTTGGGEAFF. This chain uses TRBV7-2 with TRBJ1-1; 9 nucleotides align to TRBD1. CDR3 size: 13 residues. The germline CDR1 and CDR2 sequences are SGHTA and FQGNSA. Trimming took 5 bases from V and 7 from J; bases not matched to a gene: 5.

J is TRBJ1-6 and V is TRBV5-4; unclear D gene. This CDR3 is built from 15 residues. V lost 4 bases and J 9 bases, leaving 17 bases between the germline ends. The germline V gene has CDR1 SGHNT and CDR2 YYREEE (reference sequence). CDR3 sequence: CASSGGMSLGSPLHF. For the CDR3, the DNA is TGTGCCAGCAGCGGAGGGATGAGCCTCGGTTCACCCCTCCACTTT.

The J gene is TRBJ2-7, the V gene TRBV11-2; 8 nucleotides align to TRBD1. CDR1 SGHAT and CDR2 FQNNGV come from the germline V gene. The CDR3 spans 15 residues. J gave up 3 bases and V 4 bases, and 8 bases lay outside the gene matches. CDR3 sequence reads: CASSSDRGSVYEQYF. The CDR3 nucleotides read TGTGCCAGCAGCTCAGACAGGGGTTCAGTCTACGAGCAGTACTTC.